Given below is one TCR beta chain in context. Study processing details: Amplification of reference gene primers was used by the study to estimate nucleated cell counts. TCRdb keeps only in-frame clones here, not all; method: immunoSEQ multiplex PCR. V and J calls and clone size are given by that table; D and trimming were obtained from the DNA. Of a few hundred thousand clones detected, around 87% appear once; the ten largest clones hold 1.9%. The data derive from a study of blood T cell repertoires in COVID-19. Study-level background: Recovered participants had two consecutive negative NP/OP PCR tests, healthcare professional clearance, or symptom resolution. The samples span acute and convalescent COVID-19 from the United States, Italy and Spain.

The ends lost 8 bases at V and 0 bases at J; junction bases unmatched: 6. CDR3 length: 17 amino acids. CDR1 is GTSNPN, CDR2 SVGIG, per germline (reference sequence). Enrollees, about 18 to 89 years old, lived in about two dozen US areas. This rearrangement joins TRBV30 to TRBJ2-6; 14 nucleotides line up with TRBD2. The specimen was PBMCs or T cells enriched from blood (not recorded which). This clonotype was obtained from a man aged 40-49 years in a cohort exposed to, infected with or recovered from COVID-19 (not recorded which). CDR3 region: CAARGLAGDSGANVLTF. The CDR3 DNA follows: TGTGCCGCACGGGGACTAGCGGGAGACTCTGGGGCCAACGTCCTGACTTTC. The full variable domain, its missing parts supplied by reference TRBV30 and TRBJ2-6, is SQTIHQWPATLVQPVGSPLSLECTVEGTSNPNLYWYRQAAGRGLQLLFYSVGIGQISSEVPQNLSASRPQDRQFILSSKKLLLSDSGFYLCAARGLAGDSGANVLTFGAGSRLTVL.